The next 16 T cell receptor beta chains were all read from a single sample in a study of OX40 agonist ivuxolimab in advanced cancers. Sequencing was performed with immunoSEQ multiplex PCR; in TCRdb, only in-frame clones are kept and a portion is missing. Among around 69,000 clones listed, around 90% were seen once. The sample here was CD4+ or CD8+ T cells sorted from blood, taken in a trial of the OX40 agonist ivuxolimab. These receptors were obtained from an adult with an advanced solid tumor such as melanoma, head and neck, liver or kidney cancer.

J is TRBJ1-3 and V is TRBV27, with D unresolved. Germline V gene lookup returns CDR1 MNHEY and CDR2 SMNVEV (reference sequence). V was clipped by 6 bases and J by 2 bases, with 11 bases between them. The CDR3 covers 14 residues. CDR3 nucleotides: TGTGCCAGCAGGGACTCAGTGACTGGAAACACCATATATTTT. Translating it yields CASRDSVTGNTIYF.

The rearrangement joins TRBV2 to TRBJ2-5; D uncertain. The CDR3 spans 12 residues. The V end lost 8 bases, the J end lost 5 bases, and 12 bases lay between the germline ends. Germline V gene sequence: CDR1 SNHLY, CDR2 FYNNEI. Written as DNA, the CDR3 is TGTGCCAGCCTTTGGCTCGGGGAGACCCAGTACTTC. Its protein product is CASLWLGETQYF. Combining the CDR3 with reference TRBV2 and TRBJ2-5 gives the whole variable domain EPEVTQTPSHQVTQMGQEVILRCVPISNHLYFYWYRQILGQKVEFLVSFYNNEISEKSEIFDDQFSVERPDGSNFTLKIRSTKLEDSAMYFCASLWLGETQYFGPGTRLLVL.

V is TRBV14 and J is TRBJ1-1, with D possibly matching TRBD1 (5 bases). V was trimmed by 2 bases and J by 9 bases, leaving 16 bases between them. Looked up from germline, CDR1 is SGHDN and CDR2 is FVKESK. The CDR3 consists of 14 residues. The CDR3 nucleotides are TGTGCCAGCAGCCAATCTCAGCCAGGGAGCAAAGCTTTCTTT. It is translated as CASSQSQPGSKAFF.

The V gene is TRBV14, the J gene TRBJ2-7, with 10 bases matching TRBD1. Trimming took 2 bases from V and 7 from J; bases not matched to a gene: 8. CDR1 and CDR2 (germline): SGHDN, FVKESK. The CDR3 runs 15 residues. In DNA form, the CDR3 reads TGTGCCAGCAGCCAAAGCCGGACAGGGGGATATGAGCAGTACGTC. This encodes CASSQSRTGGYEQYV.

This clone was counted a single time. This chain joins TRBV7-7 and TRBJ1-6; 10 bases map to TRBD1. This CDR3 comprises 16 residues. V lost 1 base and J lost 9; bases outside the gene matches: 6. The germline CDR1 and CDR2 sequences are SSHAT and FNYEAQ (reference sequence). The CDR3 DNA sequence: TGTGCCAGCAGCTTAGGCGTATGGGACAGGGGTTCACCCCTCCACTTT. It translates to CASSLGVWDRGSPLHF.

This clone has a single count. J is TRBJ2-5 and V is TRBV11-2, with D possibly TRBD1 on 6 matching bases. Between the trimmed V and J ends, which lost 1 base and 4 bases, there was a span of 13 bases. The CDR3 is 15 residues long. From germline, CDR1 is SGHAT and CDR2 FQNNGV. The DNA for the CDR3 is TGTGCCAGCAGCTTAGGTCCCGACAGGTCAGAGACCCAGTACTTC. Amino acid sequence: CASSLGPDRSETQYF.

Concerning this clone: Distinct nucleotide sequences in the sample also encode this CDR3. The chain is built from TRBV6-1 and TRBJ1-2; TRBD1 agrees at 10 bases. With 3 bases clipped from V and 4 bases from J, the junction kept 5 bases outside the gene matches. The CDR3 spans 15 residues. From germline, CDR1 is MNHNS and CDR2 SASEGT. The CDR3 here is CASSDPGTGAYGYTF. CDR3 nucleotides: TGTGCCAGCAGTGATCCCGGGACAGGGGCCTATGGCTACACCTTC.

The chain joins TRBV2 to TRBJ1-1; 7 positions agree with TRBD1. After removal of 7 bases from V and 2 bases from J, the junction contained 7 bases not matched to a gene. Germline values: CDR1 SNHLY, CDR2 FYNNEI. The CDR3 covers 14 residues. The CDR3 region is CASIPGTANTEAFF. The CDR3 nucleotides are TGTGCCAGCATTCCCGGGACAGCCAACACTGAAGCTTTCTTT.

The CDR3 bases are TGTGCCAGCAGTGAGAAGGCAGGCGGGGTTCTTCAAGAGACCCAGTACTTC. Amino acid sequence: CASSEKAGGVLQETQYF. The chain employs TRBV2 and TRBJ2-5; D is possibly TRBD2 (6 bases). V gave up 3 bases and J gave up 2 bases, with 19 bases separating them. Germline CDR1 is SNHLY and CDR2 is FYNNEI. This CDR3 is 17 amino acids long.

This chain connects TRBV7-7 to TRBJ2-2; unclear D gene. The CDR3 runs to 13 residues. The germline V gene encodes CDR1 SSHAT and CDR2 FNYEAQ (reference sequence). V lost 1 base, J lost 3 bases, and 3 bases lay in between. This CDR3 is CASSLDYTGELFF. The CDR3, as DNA: TGTGCCAGCAGCTTAGACTACACCGGGGAGCTGTTTTTT.

CDR3 region: CASRTGTRNTEAFF. Written as DNA, the CDR3 is TGTGCCAGTAGGACCGGGACGAGGAACACTGAAGCTTTCTTT. V gene TRBV19 combines with J gene TRBJ1-1; a possible D gene is TRBD1 (5 bases). The V and J ends lost 6 bases and 1 base respectively, with 12 bases between them. CDR3 length: 14 residues. Germline assignment: CDR1 LNHDA and CDR2 SQIVND (reference sequence). Filled out from reference TRBV19 and TRBJ1-1, the complete variable domain reads DGGITQSPKYLFRKEGQNVTLSCEQNLNHDAMYWYRQDPGQGLRLIYYSQIVNDFQKGDIAEGYSVSREKKESFPLTVTSAQKNPTAFYLCASRTGTRNTEAFFGQGTRLTVV.

This chain connects TRBV4-3 to TRBJ2-5; 12 bases agree with TRBD2. The CDR3 is 19 amino acids. The ends lost 0 bases at V and 4 bases at J; junction bases unmatched: 12. Germline lookup yields CDR1 LGHNA and CDR2 YSLEER. The CDR3 spells CASSQDLGLAGFGVETQYF. The CDR3 DNA reads TGCGCCAGCAGCCAAGATTTAGGACTAGCGGGGTTCGGCGTAGAGACCCAGTACTTC.

The chain is built from TRBV5-1 and TRBJ2-1, with D perhaps TRBD1 or TRBD2 (5 bases each). The germline V gene encodes CDR1 SGHRS and CDR2 YFSETQ. This CDR3 has 15 residues. The ends were cut back, 5 bases at V and 6 bases at J, with 18 bases in the middle. CDR3 protein: CASSPPGRRVNEQFF. The CDR3 DNA follows: TGCGCCAGCAGTCCCCCGGGGCGCCGGGTCAATGAGCAGTTCTTC.

This clone was seen once. The rearrangement joins TRBV9 to TRBJ2-1, with TRBD2 as a possible D gene (6 bases). Germline CDR1 SGDLS, CDR2 YYNGEE. The CDR3 consists of 16 residues. Trimming removed 4 bases at V and 2 bases at J, with 16 bases between. The CDR3 DNA is TGTGCCAGCAGCCCGGAACCGGGGGAGGCCTACAATGAGCAGTTCTTC. Protein: CASSPEPGEAYNEQFF.

The gene calls are TRBV6-6 and TRBJ2-6; a weak D match, TRBD2 (5 bases). The CDR3 extends over 16 amino acids. Germline CDR1 reads MNHNY; CDR2 reads SVGAGI (reference sequence). Deletions cut 6 bases from V and 0 bases from J, with 12 bases between. CDR3 bases: TGTGCCAGCAGCTCCCGGGGTAACTCTGGGGCCAACGTCCTGACTTTC. This gives the protein CASSSRGNSGANVLTF.

V gene TRBV6-5 combines with J gene TRBJ2-7; tentatively, D is TRBD1 (6 bases). Per the germline V gene, CDR1 is MNHEY and CDR2 is SVGAGI. This CDR3 has 14 amino acids. Between the trimmed V and J ends, which lost 6 bases and 3 bases, there was a span of 15 bases. The CDR3, as DNA: TGTGCCAGCAGAAGCCGGGACAAAAACTACGAGCAGTACGTC. Protein: CASRSRDKNYEQYV.